Listed below are T cell receptor beta chains from one sample, sequenced in a study of immune cell composition in non-small cell lung cancer. TCRdb's table, derived via immunoSEQ multiplex PCR, lists solely in-frame clones and lacks some. The data show roughly 14,000 clones, approximately 84% seen once. Sequencing used lung tumor tissue. The receptors come from a human donor with non-small cell lung cancer. Both conserved end residues are part of each CDR3. A D gene is named only where the DNA matches it firmly. Not all rows give a size; the values are once, few, many and, for expanded clones, a class.

DNA: TGTGCCAGCAGCTCTTCAACTTTTGGAACCGGGGAGCTGTTTTTT
CDR3: CASSSSTFGTGELFF
V: TRBV5-5
size: once
J: TRBJ2-2
D: -

DNA: TGTGCCAGCAGTACAGGACATCTCACGAGCAATCAGCCCCAGCATTTT
CDR3: CASSTGHLTSNQPQHF
V: TRBV7-9
size: -
J: TRBJ1-5
D: -

DNA: TGTGCAACGGGCCCTATAGGAGAAGAGACCCAGTACTTC
CDR3: CATGPIGEETQYF
V: TRBV6-5
size: -
J: TRBJ2-5
D: -

DNA: TGCGCCAGCAGCTTGGTTTCGGATACCACTTTCCAAGAGACCCAGTACTTC
CDR3: CASSLVSDTTFQETQYF
V: TRBV5-1
size: -
J: TRBJ2-5
D: -

DNA: TGTGCCAGCAGTTTAAAAAGGGCTAGCGGGAACGGTGAGCAGTTCTTC
CDR3: CASSLKRASGNGEQFF
V: TRBV28
size: -
J: TRBJ2-1
D: TRBD2

DNA: TGTGCCAGCAGGGGCGGGGCCTCCTACAATGAGCAGTTCTTC
CDR3: CASRGGASYNEQFF
V: TRBV7-9
size: -
J: TRBJ2-1
D: -

DNA: TGCAGCGCCCGGACTAGCGGTTCCTACAATGAGCAGTTCTTC
CDR3: CSARTSGSYNEQFF
V: TRBV29-1
size: -
J: TRBJ2-1
D: TRBD2

DNA: TGTGCCAGCAGCTCCACCGGGGAGCTGTTTTTT
CDR3: CASSSTGELFF
V: TRBV11-2
size: -
J: TRBJ2-2
D: -

DNA: TGCGCCAGCAGCCAACCGACAGGGAACACTGAAGCTTTCTTT
CDR3: CASSQPTGNTEAFF
V: TRBV4-1
size: few
J: TRBJ1-1
D: -

DNA: TGTGCCAGCAGTTACTCGGGGGTGGGGGCCCAGTACTTC
CDR3: CASSYSGVGAQYF
V: TRBV6-5
size: -
J: TRBJ2-5
D: -

DNA: TGTGCCAGCAGTAAGCGGGAGGGATCCTACAATGAGCAGTTCTTC
CDR3: CASSKREGSYNEQFF
V: TRBV2
size: -
J: TRBJ2-1
D: TRBD2

DNA: TGTGCCAGCAGTTTTAGCGGGAGCTCCTACGAGCAGTACTTC
CDR3: CASSFSGSSYEQYF
V: TRBV27
size: once
J: TRBJ2-7
D: TRBD2

DNA: TGTGCCAGTAGTTCTTGGACTAGCTCTTCCCTTATCCGTGAGCAGTTCTTC
CDR3: CASSSWTSSSLIREQFF
V: TRBV19
size: -
J: TRBJ2-1
D: TRBD2

DNA: TGTGCCAGCAGCCTAATTGACACTGAAGCTTTCTTT
CDR3: CASSLIDTEAFF
V: TRBV7-3
size: -
J: TRBJ1-1
D: -

DNA: TGCGCCAGCAGCTTGAGCAGGATCTACCAGAACACTGAAGCTTTCTTT
CDR3: CASSLSRIYQNTEAFF
V: TRBV5-1
size: -
J: TRBJ1-1
D: -

DNA: TGCGCCAGCAGCCAGGGGGGGGATACGCAGTATTTT
CDR3: CASSQGGDTQYF
V: TRBV4-3
size: -
J: TRBJ2-3
D: TRBD2

DNA: TGTGCCAGTAGTGCAACTACAGGGGGCTCAAACACCGGGGAGCTGTTTTTT
CDR3: CASSATTGGSNTGELFF
V: TRBV19
size: -
J: TRBJ2-2
D: TRBD1

DNA: TGTGCCAGCAGCTTAGGGTGGTTGGGTGAGAAACAAGAGACCCAGTACTTC
CDR3: CASSLGWLGEKQETQYF
V: TRBV11-3
size: -
J: TRBJ2-5
D: -